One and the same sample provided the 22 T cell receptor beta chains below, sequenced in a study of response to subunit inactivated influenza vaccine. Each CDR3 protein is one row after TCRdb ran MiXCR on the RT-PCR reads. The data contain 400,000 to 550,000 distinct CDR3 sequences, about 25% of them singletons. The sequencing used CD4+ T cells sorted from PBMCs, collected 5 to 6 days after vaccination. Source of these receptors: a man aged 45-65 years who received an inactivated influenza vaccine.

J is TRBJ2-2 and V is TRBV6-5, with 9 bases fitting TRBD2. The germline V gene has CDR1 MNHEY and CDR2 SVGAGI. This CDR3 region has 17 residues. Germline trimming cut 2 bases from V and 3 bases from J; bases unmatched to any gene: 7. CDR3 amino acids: CASSYLSRGGYTGELFF. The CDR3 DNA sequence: TGTGCCAGCAGTTACCTCTCGCGGGGGGGCTACACCGGGGAGCTGTTTTTT.

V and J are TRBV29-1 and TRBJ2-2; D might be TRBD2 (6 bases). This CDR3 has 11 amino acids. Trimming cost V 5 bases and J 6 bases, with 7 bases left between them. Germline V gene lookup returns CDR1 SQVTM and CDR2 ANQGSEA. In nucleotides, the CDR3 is TGCAGCGTTAGCGGGTCCGGGGAGCTGTTTTTT. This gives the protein CSVSGSGELFF.

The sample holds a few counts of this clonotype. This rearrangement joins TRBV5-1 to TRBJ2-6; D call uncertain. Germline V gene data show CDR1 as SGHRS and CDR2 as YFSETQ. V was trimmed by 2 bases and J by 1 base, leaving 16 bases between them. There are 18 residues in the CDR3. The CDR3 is CASSFTSLVPSGANVLTF. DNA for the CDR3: TGCGCCAGCAGCTTCACGAGCCTGGTTCCTTCTGGGGCCAACGTCCTGACTTTC.

CDR3 amino acids: CASSLRGSGSRTDTQYF. The CDR3 DNA sequence: TGTGCCAGCAGCCTCAGGGGTAGCGGGAGTAGGACAGATACGCAGTATTTT. The chain is built from TRBV7-2 and TRBJ2-3, with 9 bases that match TRBD2. The CDR3 is 17 residues long. J was trimmed by 3 bases and V by 5 bases; bases with no gene match: 12. Germline CDR1 reads SGHTA; CDR2 reads FQGNSA.

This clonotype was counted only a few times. As DNA, the CDR3 is TGCAGTGCTCGGACCGGGACGGTGGATTCACCCCTCCACTTT. It translates to CSARTGTVDSPLHF. The chain links TRBV20-1 to TRBJ1-6, with D maybe TRBD1 (5 bases). Trimming left V 5 bases short and J 8 bases short, with 16 bases between. The CDR3 extends over 14 amino acids. The germline V gene encodes CDR1 DFQATT and CDR2 SNEGSKA (reference sequence).

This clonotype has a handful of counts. CDR3: CSARDRLAGPYEQYF. The DNA of the CDR3 is TGCAGTGCTCGGGACCGACTAGCGGGGCCCTACGAGCAGTACTTC. This sequence joins TRBV20-1 and TRBJ2-7; 11 nucleotides agree with TRBD2. The V segment lost 5 bases and the J segment 2 bases; nucleotides outside the gene matches: 8. The length of the CDR3 is 15 residues. Germline V lookup: CDR1 DFQATT, CDR2 SNEGSKA (reference sequence).

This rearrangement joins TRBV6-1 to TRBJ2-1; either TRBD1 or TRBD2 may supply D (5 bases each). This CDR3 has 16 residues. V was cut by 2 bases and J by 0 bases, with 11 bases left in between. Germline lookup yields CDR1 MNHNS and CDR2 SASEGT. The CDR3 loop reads CASSERGASSYNEQFF. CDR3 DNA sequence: TGTGCCAGCAGTGAAAGAGGGGCTAGCTCCTACAATGAGCAGTTCTTC.

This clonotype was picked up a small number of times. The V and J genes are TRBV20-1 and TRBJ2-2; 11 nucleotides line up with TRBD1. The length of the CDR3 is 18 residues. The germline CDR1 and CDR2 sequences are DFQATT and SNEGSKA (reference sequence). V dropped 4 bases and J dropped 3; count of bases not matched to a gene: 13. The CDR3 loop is CSATSGTGGPPHTGELFF. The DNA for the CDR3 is TGCAGTGCTACCTCCGGGACAGGGGGTCCCCCTCACACCGGGGAGCTGTTTTTT.

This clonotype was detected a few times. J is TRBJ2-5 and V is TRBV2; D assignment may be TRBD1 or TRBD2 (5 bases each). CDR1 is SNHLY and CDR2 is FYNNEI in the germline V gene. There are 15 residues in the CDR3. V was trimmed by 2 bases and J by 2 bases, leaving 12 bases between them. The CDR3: CASSETGRTQETQYF. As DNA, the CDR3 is TGTGCCAGCAGTGAAACGGGACGTACACAAGAGACCCAGTACTTC.

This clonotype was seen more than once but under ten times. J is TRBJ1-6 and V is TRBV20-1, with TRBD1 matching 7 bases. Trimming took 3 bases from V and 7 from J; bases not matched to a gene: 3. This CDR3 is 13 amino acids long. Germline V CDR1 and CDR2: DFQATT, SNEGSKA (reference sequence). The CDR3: CSASRDSNSPLHF. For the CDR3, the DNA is TGCAGTGCTAGCCGGGACAGCAATTCACCCCTCCACTTT.

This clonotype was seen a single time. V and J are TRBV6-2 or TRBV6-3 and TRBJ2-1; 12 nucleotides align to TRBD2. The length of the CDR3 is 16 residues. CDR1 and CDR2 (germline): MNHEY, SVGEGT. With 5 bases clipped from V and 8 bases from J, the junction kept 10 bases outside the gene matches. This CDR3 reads CASSPRATSGSDEQFF. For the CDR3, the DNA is TGTGCCAGCAGTCCCCGGGCGACTAGCGGGAGTGATGAGCAGTTCTTC.

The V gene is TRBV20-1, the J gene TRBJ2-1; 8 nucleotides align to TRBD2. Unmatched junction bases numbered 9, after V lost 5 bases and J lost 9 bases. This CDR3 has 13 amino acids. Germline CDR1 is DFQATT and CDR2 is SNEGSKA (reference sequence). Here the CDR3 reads CSAGAGGGGEQFF. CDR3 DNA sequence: TGCAGTGCTGGTGCGGGAGGTGGGGGTGAGCAGTTCTTC.

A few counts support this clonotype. CDR3 nucleotides: TGTGCCAGCAGCTTAGGGCGAGAGCCCCAGCATTTT. Its translation is CASSLGREPQHF. The J gene is TRBJ1-5, the V gene TRBV7-2; the D is unclear. The CDR3 spans 12 residues. Germline assignment: CDR1 SGHTA and CDR2 FQGNSA. Trimming left V 1 base short and J 8 bases short, with 6 bases between.

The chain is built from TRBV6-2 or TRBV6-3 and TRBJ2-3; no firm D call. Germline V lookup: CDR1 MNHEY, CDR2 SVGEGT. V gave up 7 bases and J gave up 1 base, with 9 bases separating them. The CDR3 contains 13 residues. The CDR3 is CASTWRRTDTQYF. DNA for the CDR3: TGTGCCAGCACTTGGCGTCGCACAGATACGCAGTATTTT.

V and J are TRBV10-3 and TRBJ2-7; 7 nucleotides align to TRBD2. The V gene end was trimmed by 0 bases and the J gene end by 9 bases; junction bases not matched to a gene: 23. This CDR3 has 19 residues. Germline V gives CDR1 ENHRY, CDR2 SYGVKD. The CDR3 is CAISESLGLADNPLRGQYF. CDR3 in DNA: TGTGCCATCAGTGAGTCACTGGGGCTAGCGGATAATCCCCTACGAGGGCAGTACTTC.

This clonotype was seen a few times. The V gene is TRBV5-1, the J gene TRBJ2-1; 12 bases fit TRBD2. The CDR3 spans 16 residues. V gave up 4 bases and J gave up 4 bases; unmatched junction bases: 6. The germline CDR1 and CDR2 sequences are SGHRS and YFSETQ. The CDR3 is CASSKRTSGNYNEQFF. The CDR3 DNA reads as TGCGCCAGCAGCAAGCGGACTAGCGGGAATTACAATGAGCAGTTCTTC.

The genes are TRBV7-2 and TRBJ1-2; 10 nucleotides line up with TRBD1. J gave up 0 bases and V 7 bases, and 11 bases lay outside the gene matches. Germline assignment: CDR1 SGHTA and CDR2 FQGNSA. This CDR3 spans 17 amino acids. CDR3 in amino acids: CASTPRTGGSANYGYTF. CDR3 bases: TGTGCCAGCACCCCCCGGACAGGGGGATCGGCTAACTATGGCTACACCTTC.

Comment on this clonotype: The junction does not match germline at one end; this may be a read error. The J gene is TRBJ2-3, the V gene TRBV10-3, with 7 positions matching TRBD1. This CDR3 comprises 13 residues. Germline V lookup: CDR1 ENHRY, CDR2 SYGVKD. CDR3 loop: CAISVAGTDTLYF. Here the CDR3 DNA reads TGTGCCATCAGTGTGGCAGGGACAGATACGCTGTATTTT.

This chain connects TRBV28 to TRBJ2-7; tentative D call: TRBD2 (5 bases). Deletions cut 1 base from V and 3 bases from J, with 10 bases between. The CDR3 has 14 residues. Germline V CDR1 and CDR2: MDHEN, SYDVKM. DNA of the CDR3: TGTGCCAGCAGTTTATACGCGGGTTACTACGAGCAGTACTTC. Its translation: CASSLYAGYYEQYF.

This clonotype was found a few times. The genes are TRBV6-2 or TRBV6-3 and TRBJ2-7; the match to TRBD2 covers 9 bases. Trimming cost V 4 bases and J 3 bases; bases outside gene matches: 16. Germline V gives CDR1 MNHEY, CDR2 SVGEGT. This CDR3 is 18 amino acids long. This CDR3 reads CASSFPPGLAGSRYEQYF. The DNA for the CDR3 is TGTGCCAGCAGTTTTCCCCCAGGGCTAGCGGGGTCGCGCTACGAGCAGTACTTC.

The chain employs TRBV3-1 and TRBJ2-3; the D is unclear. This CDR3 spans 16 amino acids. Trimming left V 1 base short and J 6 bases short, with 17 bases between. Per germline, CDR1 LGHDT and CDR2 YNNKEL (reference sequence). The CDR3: CASSQGTVGTDDTQYF. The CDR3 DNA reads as TGTGCCAGCAGCCAAGGGACCGTGGGTACAGATGATACGCAGTATTTT.

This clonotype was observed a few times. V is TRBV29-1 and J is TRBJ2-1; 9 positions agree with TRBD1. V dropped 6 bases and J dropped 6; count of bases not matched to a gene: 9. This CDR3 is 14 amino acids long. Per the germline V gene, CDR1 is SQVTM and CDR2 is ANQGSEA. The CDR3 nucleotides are TGCAGCGTCGCCGGACAGGGGTGGATCAATGAGCAGTTCTTC. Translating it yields CSVAGQGWINEQFF.